The 26 T cell receptor beta chains below come from one sample, sequenced in a study of blood T cells in healthy people across ages. With a J-beta primer mix and a sample-barcoded 5' primer, a second PCR ran about 6 to 11 cycles. TCRdb called the 5' RACE reads again in MiXCR, with one record for every CDR3 protein. This sample has about 700,000 distinct CDR3 sequences, with about 32% found just once. The specimen was blood. The origin of the receptors is a woman of 80 years or more in good health.

Concerning this clonotype itself: One end of the junction does not line up with germline, which may come from a read error. The chain combines TRBV7-2 with TRBJ2-1, with TRBD2 as a possible D gene (5 bases). The CDR3 has 13 amino acids. Germline V CDR1 and CDR2: SGHTA, FQGNSA. The CDR3 DNA is TGTGTCAGCAGCCTCCCCACTAGTGATGGGCAGTTCTTC. Translation: CVSSLPTSDGQFF.

V gene TRBV11-2 combines with J gene TRBJ2-2, with 8 bases aligning to TRBD1. The ends lost 4 bases at V and 1 base at J; junction bases unmatched: 2. The CDR3 covers 15 residues. The germline gives CDR1 SGHAT, CDR2 FQNNGV. CDR3 residues: CASSSTGVNTGELFF. CDR3 DNA: TGTGCCAGCAGCTCGACAGGGGTGAACACCGGGGAGCTGTTTTTT.

In this sample, this clonotype turned up many times. This chain links TRBV25-1 with TRBJ2-7; TRBD1 matches 8 bases. Germline lookup yields CDR1 MGHDK and CDR2 SYGVNS. V shed 3 bases, J shed 4 bases, and the junction held 17 bases outside the gene matches. The CDR3 consists of 18 residues. As DNA, the CDR3 is TGTGCCAGCAGTGACTCATACCGAGGACAGGGTGATAAGTACGAGCAGTACTTC. This encodes CASSDSYRGQGDKYEQYF.

The chain carries TRBV4-2 and TRBJ2-1; D ambiguous. The CDR3 covers 11 residues. V lost 2 bases, J lost 15 bases, and 11 bases lay in between. Looked up from germline, CDR1 is LGHNA and CDR2 is YNFKEQ. CDR3 in amino acids: CASSQNLRLFF. CDR3 sequence (DNA): TGTGCCAGCAGCCAAAACTTACGCTTGTTCTTC.

This clonotype was seen repeatedly, ten times or more. The chain is built from TRBV28 and TRBJ2-6, with a tentative D call TRBD2 (7 bases). The CDR3 is made up of 14 amino acids. Germline values: CDR1 MDHEN, CDR2 SYDVKM. The V end lost 7 bases, the J end lost 7 bases, and 14 bases lay between the germline ends. This chain's CDR3 is CASIGGVKANVLTF. CDR3 nucleotide sequence: TGTGCCAGCATAGGGGGGGTAAAAGCCAACGTCCTGACTTTC.

This clonotype showed up many times. The chain carries TRBV5-1 and TRBJ2-2, with 7 bases aligning to TRBD2. The CDR3 sequence is 17 residues long. V lost 4 bases to trimming and J lost 5 bases; unmatched junction nucleotides: 14. CDR1 and CDR2 from the germline V gene are SGHRS and YFSETQ. The CDR3 bases are TGCGCCAGCAGCCCGAACGCACTAGCGTCATCGACCGGGGAGCTGTTTTTT. Its protein product is CASSPNALASSTGELFF.

This clonotype came up a few times. The chain combines TRBV6-5 with TRBJ1-5; D is ambiguous. Between the trimmed V and J ends, which lost 1 base and 3 bases, there was a span of 4 bases. Germline V gene lookup returns CDR1 MNHEY and CDR2 SVGAGI. The CDR3 covers 13 residues. CDR3 amino acids: CASSYLPNQPQHF. The CDR3 nucleotides read TGTGCCAGCAGTTACTTACCCAATCAGCCCCAGCATTTT.

This clonotype turned up a few times. V is TRBV7-2 and J is TRBJ1-4; D gene unclear. CDR3 length: 11 amino acids. Germline V gene data show CDR1 as SGHTA and CDR2 as FQGNSA. Trimming cost V 8 bases and J 8 bases, with 9 bases left between them. CDR3 coding DNA: TGTGCCAGCGAGGTGGGGGAAAAACTGTTTTTT. This codes for CASEVGEKLFF. Complete variable domain (other parts from reference TRBV7-2 and TRBJ1-4): GAGVSQSPSNKVTEKGKDVELRCDPISGHTALYWYRQSLGQGLEFLIYFQGNSAPDKSGLPSDRFSAERTGGSVSTLTIQRTQQEDSAVYLCASEVGEKLFFGSGTQLSVL.

This clonotype was recorded many times. The chain links TRBV5-6 to TRBJ1-5, with D possibly being TRBD1 (6 bases). The CDR3 is made up of 16 amino acids. Germline V gives CDR1 SGHDT, CDR2 YYEEEE. The ends were cut back, 0 bases at V and 2 bases at J, with 12 bases in the middle. The chain's CDR3 is CASSLGAGARNQPQHF. CDR3 in DNA: TGTGCCAGCAGCTTGGGGGCAGGGGCTCGCAATCAGCCCCAGCATTTT.

This clonotype has more than one count but fewer than ten. This chain connects TRBV7-9 to TRBJ2-3; D is tentatively TRBD1 or TRBD2 (5 bases each). This CDR3 is 14 amino acids long. Germline V gene lookup returns CDR1 SEHNR and CDR2 FQNEAQ (reference sequence). The V end lost 6 bases, the J end lost 5 bases, and 15 bases lay between the germline ends. The CDR3 DNA reads TGTGCCAGCAGGGCTGGGGGATTCGAAGATACGCAGTATTTT. Its translation: CASRAGGFEDTQYF.

The chain links TRBV6-5 to TRBJ2-1; D tentatively reads TRBD1 or TRBD2 (6 bases each). The better agreement between TRBJ2-7 and the DNA end casts doubt on the J call. The CDR3 consists of 14 residues. Germline V CDR1 and CDR2: MNHEY, SVGAGI. The CDR3 region has the DNA TGTGCCAGCAGCCTAAGGGGGGTCACCTACGAGCAGTACTTC. Encoded protein: CASSLRGVTYEQYF.

There are many counts of this clonotype. The chain is built from TRBV6-2 or TRBV6-3 and TRBJ2-1; 7 bases fit TRBD1. Trimming at V came to 5 bases and at J to 5 bases, leaving 6 bases not matched to a gene. Germline CDR1 MNHEY, CDR2 SVGEGT. The CDR3 sequence is 14 residues long. This chain's CDR3 is CASSPTGRNNEQFF. CDR3 coding DNA: TGTGCCAGCAGTCCGACAGGGCGAAACAATGAGCAGTTCTTC.

This clonotype appeared a few times. This may be a read error, as it is one base from a much larger clone. This chain joins TRBV15 and TRBJ2-1; D remains unclear. Trimming took 3 bases from V and 6 from J, leaving 9 bases between them. CDR1 and CDR2 from the germline V gene are LNHNV and YYDKDF (reference sequence). CDR3 length: 13 residues. The CDR3 DNA follows: TGTGCCACCAGCAGGTACACTGGCAATGAGCAGTTCTTC. Its translation is CATSRYTGNEQFF.

This clonotype was counted a few times. Just one base apart from a much larger clone, this may be a read error. V is TRBV5-1 and J is TRBJ2-7, with TRBD2 matching 8 bases. Germline CDR1 SGHRS, CDR2 YFSETQ. The CDR3 sequence is 15 residues long. Trimming removed 4 bases from V and 7 bases from J; junction bases left unmatched: 13. The DNA of the CDR3 is TGCGCCAGCAGCCCCGGGACCACCGGGGGGGAGGAGCAGTACTTC. Translation gives CASSPGTTGGEEQYF.

This clonotype came up many times. J is TRBJ2-1 and V is TRBV7-2, with TRBD1 matching 8 bases. With V trimmed by 5 bases and J by 10 bases, 10 bases remained unmatched. CDR1 is SGHTA, CDR2 FQGNSA, per germline. There are 14 residues in the CDR3. The CDR3 sequence is CASSQGALPVEQFF. The CDR3, as DNA: TGTGCCAGCAGCCAGGGGGCCCTCCCTGTGGAGCAGTTCTTC.

The rearrangement links TRBV6-5 to TRBJ2-1; D is perhaps TRBD1 (5 bases). CDR3 length equals 11 residues. The germline V gene has CDR1 MNHEY and CDR2 SVGAGI. Trimming took off 8 bases at V and 10 bases at J, with 12 bases between the two ends. In DNA, the CDR3 is TGTGCCAGCGGAACATGGGGCGAGCAGTTCTTC. It encodes CASGTWGEQFF.

This clonotype has a count of ten or more. The chain is built from TRBV4-3 and TRBJ1-4, with D hard to call. The germline V and J ends were trimmed by 5 bases and 6 bases, with 13 bases remaining between them. The CDR3 has 14 amino acids. Germline CDR1 reads LGHNA; CDR2 reads YSLEER. CDR3 loop: CASSFEGSDEKLFF. Here the CDR3 DNA reads TGCGCCAGCAGCTTTGAAGGGAGTGATGAAAAACTGTTTTTT.

There are many counts of this clonotype. The CDR3 coding sequence is TGTGCCAGCAGCTTAGCGCTTGGCGGGGGGGCCTATGAGCAGTTCTTC. Its translation is CASSLALGGGAYEQFF. V usage is TRBV7-9 and J usage is TRBJ2-1, with 9 bases identical to TRBD2. The CDR3 extends over 16 amino acids. The germline CDR1 and CDR2 sequences are SEHNR and FQNEAQ (reference sequence). V lost 0 bases to trimming and J lost 8 bases; unmatched junction nucleotides: 8.

The J gene is TRBJ1-6, the V gene TRBV7-9, with D uncertain. The V gene's germline CDR1 is SEHNR and CDR2 FQNEAQ (reference sequence). The V and J ends lost 1 base and 10 bases respectively, with 14 bases between them. This CDR3 comprises 15 residues. CDR3 coding DNA: TGTGCCAGCAGCTTAGAAGGTTGGGGTGGGTCACCCCTCCACTTT. This sequence encodes CASSLEGWGGSPLHF.

In this sample, this clonotype turned up many times. The V gene is TRBV20-1, the J gene TRBJ1-5; D is perhaps TRBD1 (5 bases). There are 12 residues in the CDR3. Germline lookup yields CDR1 DFQATT and CDR2 SNEGSKA (reference sequence). The germline V and J ends were trimmed by 5 bases and 3 bases, with 8 bases remaining between them. The chain's CDR3 is CSARTTNQPQHF. In DNA form, the CDR3 reads TGCAGTGCTCGGACAACCAATCAGCCCCAGCATTTT.

The J gene is TRBJ2-5, the V gene TRBV11-1; 9 bases line up with TRBD2. J gave up 11 bases and V 4 bases, and 17 bases lay outside the gene matches. The CDR3 length is 16 residues. Germline V gene lookup returns CDR1 SGHAT and CDR2 FQDESV (reference sequence). The CDR3 bases are TGTGCCAGCAGCTCGCTCGGGGGACTAGCCCGGGAGGAGCAGTACTTC. Translating it yields CASSSLGGLAREEQYF.

The table lists this clonotype with a count of one. The rearrangement joins TRBV5-4 to TRBJ1-1, with a weak D call TRBD1 (5 bases). V was clipped by 4 bases and J by 3 bases, with 16 bases between them. This CDR3 has 15 residues. Germline V lookup: CDR1 SGHNT, CDR2 YYREEE (reference sequence). CDR3 nucleotide sequence: TGTGCCAGCAGCGGACCCGGGACCGTCTACACTGAAGCTTTCTTT. Its protein product is CASSGPGTVYTEAFF.

Note on this clonotype: One end of the junction fails to match germline, which may point to a read error. The CDR3 loop is CAGSPYGRGNTEAFF. The CDR3 nucleotides are TGCGCCGGCAGCCCATACGGGAGGGGGAACACTGAAGCTTTCTTT. The rearrangement joins TRBV5-1 to TRBJ1-1; a possible D gene is TRBD1 (5 bases). Germline V gives CDR1 SGHRS, CDR2 YFSETQ. The CDR3 totals 15 residues.

The rearrangement uses TRBV20-1 and TRBJ1-5; perhaps TRBD1 as D (6 bases). The germline CDR1 and CDR2 sequences are DFQATT and SNEGSKA (reference sequence). The CDR3 has 17 amino acids. V gave up 0 bases and J gave up 2 bases, with 17 bases separating them. The CDR3 protein is CSARDWRDTFGNQPQHF. The CDR3 bases are TGCAGTGCTAGAGATTGGCGGGACACCTTCGGCAATCAGCCCCAGCATTTT.

A remark on this clonotype: A much bigger clone sits one base away, suggesting this may be a read error. The CDR3 protein is CAGSLVGTIFRVEQYF. In nucleotides, the CDR3 is TGTGCCGGCAGCTTGGTAGGGACTATCTTTCGAGTCGAGCAGTACTTC. This chain connects TRBV5-6 to TRBJ2-5, with TRBD2 matching 7 bases. Judging by the DNA end, TRBJ2-7 fits better; the J call may be wrong. CDR1 is SGHDT, CDR2 YYEEEE, per germline. This CDR3 comprises 16 residues.

This clonotype was counted at least ten times. The rearrangement links TRBV7-8 to TRBJ1-2; D call uncertain. Germline V gene sequence: CDR1 SGHVS, CDR2 FQNEAQ. Between the trimmed V and J ends, which lost 1 base and 2 bases, there was a span of 11 bases. The length of the CDR3 is 15 residues. The CDR3 loop is CASSLVMANNYGYTF. The CDR3 nucleotides read TGTGCCAGCAGCTTAGTTATGGCGAACAACTATGGCTACACCTTC.